This is a list of T cell receptor beta chains from one sample in a study of T cell changes during pregnancy in multiple sclerosis. Assay: immunoSEQ multiplex PCR; the TCRdb copy retains only in-frame clones and omits some. This table has about 100,000 clones, roughly 90% appearing once. This specimen was peripheral blood, taken after pregnancy. The receptor set was obtained from a female donor with multiple sclerosis, enrolled in a pregnancy study. The CDR3 runs from the conserved cysteine through the conserved F or W. A D gene is named only where the DNA matches it firmly. Clone size is stated in some rows and not others, as once, few, many or a class when expanded.

CDR3,DNA,D,J,size,V
CASSLASGTDTQYF,TGTGCCAGCAGTTTGGCTAGTGGGACAGATACGCAGTATTTT,-,TRBJ2-3,-,TRBV27
CASSSQGIDSPLHF,TGTGCCAGCTCATCGCAGGGAATTGATTCACCCCTCCACTTT,-,TRBJ1-6,-,TRBV18
CASSLRDRKKLFF,TGTGCCAGCAGCTTAAGGGACAGAAAAAAACTGTTTTTT,TRBD1,TRBJ1-4,once,TRBV7-8
CASRTPRGKNSPLHF,TGTGCCAGCAGGACCCCCCGGGGGAAGAATTCACCCCTCCACTTT,-,TRBJ1-6,-,TRBV11-2
CASSWYRGDPDTQYF,TGTGCCAGCAGTTGGTATCGGGGGGACCCAGATACGCAGTATTTT,TRBD2,TRBJ2-3,-,TRBV6-5
CASTGIHEQYF,TGTGCCAGCACGGGGATCCACGAGCAGTACTTC,-,TRBJ2-7,-,TRBV7-9
CASSPTGGYEQYF,TGCGCCAGCAGCCCCACAGGGGGCTACGAGCAGTACTTC,TRBD1,TRBJ2-7,-,TRBV5-1
CASSFGVDEKLFF,TGCGCCAGCAGCTTCGGGGTCGATGAAAAACTGTTTTTT,-,TRBJ1-4,-,TRBV5-1
CASSYGGGGDGYTF,TGCGCCAGCAGCTATGGTGGGGGCGGAGATGGCTACACCTTC,-,TRBJ1-2,-,TRBV5-1
CASSEGGQPQETQYF,TGTGCCAGCAGTGAAGGGGGACAGCCCCAGGAGACCCAGTACTTC,TRBD1,TRBJ2-5,-,TRBV2
CASSLGLGSFSTYNEQFF,TGTGCCAGCAGCTTGGGCCTAGGCTCGTTTTCAACCTACAATGAGCAGTTCTTC,-,TRBJ2-1,-,TRBV5-5
CASSPNGQGLETQYF,TGTGCCAGCAGTCCCAACGGACAGGGGCTTGAGACCCAGTACTTC,TRBD1,TRBJ2-5,-,TRBV27
CASSSDKNTEAFF,TGTGCCAGCAGCTCTGACAAGAACACTGAAGCTTTCTTT,-,TRBJ1-1,-,TRBV7-3
CASSPNTGTDTQYF,TGTGCCAGCTCACCCAATACGGGGACAGATACGCAGTATTTT,-,TRBJ2-3,-,TRBV18
CASSIGGPSYEQYF,TGTGCCAGCAGCATCGGGGGTCCCTCCTACGAGCAGTACTTC,-,TRBJ2-7,-,TRBV7-2
CASSYLDSSYEQYF,TGTGCCAGCAGTTACCTGGACAGCTCCTACGAGCAGTACTTC,-,TRBJ2-7,-,TRBV6-6
CASSQVAAGEGNEQFF,TGTGCCAGCAGCCAAGTGGCAGCGGGAGAGGGCAATGAGCAGTTCTTC,TRBD2,TRBJ2-1,-,TRBV4-2
CASSQSPQGRVRNTEAFF,TGCGCCAGCAGTCAATCCCCCCAGGGGAGGGTTAGGAACACTGAAGCTTTCTTT,-,TRBJ1-1,-,TRBV23-1
CASSLVLAATGELFF,TGTGCCAGCAGCTTAGTCCTAGCCGCCACCGGGGAGCTGTTTTTT,-,TRBJ2-2,-,TRBV5-6
CASSLPADFYNEQFF,TGTGCCAGCAGCTTGCCAGCGGACTTCTACAATGAGCAGTTCTTC,-,TRBJ2-1,once,TRBV5-6
CASSGVAGELFF,TGTGCCAGCTCAGGGGTTGCCGGGGAGCTGTTTTTT,-,TRBJ2-2,-,TRBV6-5
CASSLGGGVEETQYF,TGTGCCAGCAGCTTAGGCGGGGGGGTCGAAGAGACCCAGTACTTC,TRBD2,TRBJ2-5,-,TRBV7-9
CASSRGVASGGAGPYNEQFF,TGTGCCAGCAGTCGCGGAGTGGCTAGCGGGGGGGCGGGTCCCTACAATGAGCAGTTCTTC,TRBD2,TRBJ2-1,-,TRBV7-8
CASSFADRGVKTQYF,TGTGCCAGCAGTTTTGCGGACAGGGGGGTAAAGACCCAGTACTTC,TRBD1,TRBJ2-5,-,TRBV28
CASSTETKLFF,TGTGCCAGTAGTACCGAGACTAAACTGTTTTTT,-,TRBJ1-4,-,TRBV19
CASRYDRGRTGYTF,TGTGCCAGCAGATACGACAGGGGGCGGACTGGCTACACCTTC,TRBD1,TRBJ1-2,-,TRBV5-4
CATKGAVHTDTQYF,TGTGCCACCAAGGGGGCGGTCCACACAGATACGCAGTATTTT,TRBD1,TRBJ2-3,-,TRBV2
CASGLAQSSYNEQFF,TGTGCTAGTGGTTTGGCACAAAGCTCCTACAATGAGCAGTTCTTC,-,TRBJ2-1,-,TRBV12-5
CASSESLNTEAFF,TGTGCCAGCAGTGAGAGCCTGAACACTGAAGCTTTCTTT,-,TRBJ1-1,-,TRBV9
CATSREGGSGTGELFF,TGTGCCACCAGCAGAGAGGGGGGTTCTGGCACCGGGGAGCTGTTTTTT,-,TRBJ2-2,once,TRBV15
CASRDWTGGYEQYF,TGCGCCAGCAGAGACTGGACAGGGGGCTACGAGCAGTACTTC,TRBD1,TRBJ2-7,few,TRBV10-1
CASSKDRVNSPLHF,TGTGCCAGTAGTAAAGACAGGGTAAATTCACCCCTCCACTTT,TRBD1,TRBJ1-6,-,TRBV19
CASSLRGANTGELFF,TGTGCCAGCAGTTTGCGGGGTGCGAACACCGGGGAGCTGTTTTTT,-,TRBJ2-2,-,TRBV6-5
CASSAGTGGGNGYTF,TGTGCCAGCAGCGCCGGGACAGGGGGCGGAAATGGCTACACCTTC,TRBD1,TRBJ1-2,-,TRBV7-3
CASSLTRGVGTDTQYF,TGTGCCAGCAGTCTTACCCGGGGAGTCGGCACAGATACGCAGTATTTT,-,TRBJ2-3,-,TRBV27
CASSPSTPINEQYF,TGCGCCAGCAGTCCCTCTACCCCCATCAACGAGCAGTACTTC,-,TRBJ2-7,-,TRBV5-1
CASRSPGQGRSPLHF,TGTGCCAGCAGATCCCCCGGACAGGGGAGGTCACCCCTCCACTTT,TRBD1,TRBJ1-6,-,TRBV6-5
CASQTGDTEAFF,TGTGCCAGCCAGACAGGGGACACTGAAGCTTTCTTT,TRBD1,TRBJ1-1,-,TRBV6-6
CASSQKVDRVAYNSPLHF,TGCGCCAGCAGCCAGAAGGTGGACAGGGTTGCCTATAATTCACCCCTCCACTTT,TRBD1,TRBJ1-6,-,TRBV4-1
CAWSVGSPISGNTIYF,TGTGCCTGGAGTGTGGGCAGCCCAATCTCTGGAAACACCATATATTTT,-,TRBJ1-3,-,TRBV30
CAGKTPGNYGYTF,TGTGCCGGAAAAACACCGGGAAACTATGGCTACACCTTC,-,TRBJ1-2,-,TRBV5-4
CASSKTGNWDEQYF,TGTGCCAGCAGCAAGACAGGGAATTGGGACGAGCAGTACTTC,TRBD1,TRBJ2-7,-,TRBV11-1
CASRMTRTANSYNSPLHF,TGTGCCAGCAGGATGACTCGGACAGCGAACTCCTATAATTCACCCCTCCACTTT,-,TRBJ1-6,-,TRBV27
CASSATGNTDTQYF,TGTGCCAGCAGTGCGACAGGGAACACAGATACGCAGTATTTT,TRBD1,TRBJ2-3,-,TRBV6-1
CASRRNRDRSYGYTF,TGTGCCAGCAGGAGAAACCGGGACAGGAGCTATGGCTACACCTTC,TRBD1,TRBJ1-2,-,TRBV2
CSGGQLNTEAFF,TGCAGCGGGGGACAGTTGAACACTGAAGCTTTCTTT,TRBD1,TRBJ1-1,-,TRBV29-1
CASRGQNLNTEAFF,TGTGCCAGCAGAGGACAGAATTTGAACACTGAAGCTTTCTTT,-,TRBJ1-1,-,TRBV2
CASSRDRTYEQYF,TGTGCCAGCAGTCGGGACAGAACCTACGAGCAGTACTTC,TRBD1,TRBJ2-7,few,TRBV27
CASSRDRFTGELFF,TGTGCCAGCAGCCGAGACAGGTTCACCGGGGAGCTGTTTTTT,-,TRBJ2-2,once,TRBV14
CASSSIDRDAGELFF,TGTGCCAGCAGCTCCATCGACAGGGATGCCGGGGAGCTGTTTTTT,TRBD1,TRBJ2-2,-,TRBV7-9
CASSEDPGTGRNEQYF,TGTGCCAGCAGCGAAGACCCCGGGACAGGGAGGAACGAGCAGTACTTC,TRBD1,TRBJ2-7,-,TRBV7-6
CAWSVPGAGNQPQHF,TGTGCCTGGAGTGTCCCAGGGGCAGGTAATCAGCCCCAGCATTTT,-,TRBJ1-5,-,TRBV30
CASSTPVSGFYEQYF,TGTGCCAGTAGTACTCCTGTGAGCGGCTTTTACGAGCAGTACTTC,-,TRBJ2-7,-,TRBV19
CASSVIGHSRELFF,TGTGCCAGCAGCGTAATCGGACACTCGAGGGAGCTGTTTTTT,-,TRBJ2-2,once,TRBV9
CASSQEVSLMTQYF,TGCGCCAGCAGCCAAGAGGTTAGCCTGATGACCCAGTACTTC,-,TRBJ2-5,-,TRBV4-1
CASSDWQGAKNIQYF,TGTGCCAGCAGTGACTGGCAGGGAGCCAAAAACATTCAGTACTTC,-,TRBJ2-4,-,TRBV6-4